This T cell receptor (beta chain) was recorded in a study of T cell changes during pregnancy in multiple sclerosis. The data were produced by immunoSEQ multiplex PCR, yet TCRdb's version contains in-frame clones alone and is incomplete. The table has some 40,000 clones, approximately 92% seen once. This clone was recorded only once. The V and J ends lost 4 bases and 5 bases respectively, with 12 bases between them. Per the germline V gene, CDR1 is LNHDA and CDR2 is SQIVND (reference sequence). The CDR3 extends over 14 amino acids. This chain links TRBV19 with TRBJ2-1; D ambiguous. This clonotype was obtained from a female donor with multiple sclerosis, enrolled in a pregnancy study. The sample was peripheral blood. The CDR3 loop reads CASSSRIRDNEQFF. The CDR3 region has the DNA TGTGCCAGTAGTAGCCGGATTCGGGACAATGAGCAGTTCTTC.